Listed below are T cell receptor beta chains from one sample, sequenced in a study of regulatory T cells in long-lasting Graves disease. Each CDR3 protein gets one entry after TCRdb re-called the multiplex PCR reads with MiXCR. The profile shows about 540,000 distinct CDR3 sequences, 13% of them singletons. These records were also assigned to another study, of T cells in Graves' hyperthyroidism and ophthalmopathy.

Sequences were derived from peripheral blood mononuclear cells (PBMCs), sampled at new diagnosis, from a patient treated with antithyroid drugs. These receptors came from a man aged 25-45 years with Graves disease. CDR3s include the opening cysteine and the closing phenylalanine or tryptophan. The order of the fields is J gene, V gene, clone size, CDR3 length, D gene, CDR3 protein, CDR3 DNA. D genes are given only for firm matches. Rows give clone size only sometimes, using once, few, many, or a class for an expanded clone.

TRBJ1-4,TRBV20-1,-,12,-,CSARSQYEKLFF,TGCAGTGCTAGGTCCCAGTATGAAAAACTGTTTTTT
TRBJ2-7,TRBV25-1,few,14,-,CASRPRGGNGEQYF,TGTGCCAGCCGACCTAGGGGGGGGAACGGGGAGCAGTACTTC
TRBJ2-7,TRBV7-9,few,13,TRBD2,CASSLGLDGEQYF,TGTGCCAGCAGCCTCGGACTAGATGGCGAGCAGTACTTC
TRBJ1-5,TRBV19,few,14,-,CASSSQVPNQPQHF,TGTGCCAGTAGTTCACAGGTACCCAATCAGCCCCAGCATTTT
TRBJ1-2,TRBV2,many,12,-,CASRVGGTGYTF,TGTGCCAGCAGGGTTGGAGGGACCGGCTACACCTTC
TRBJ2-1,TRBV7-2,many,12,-,CASSLFSRGQFF,TGTGCCAGCAGCTTATTTTCGCGGGGCCAGTTCTTC
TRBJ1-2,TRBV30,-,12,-,CAWKGRADGYTF,TGTGCCTGGAAGGGCCGGGCGGATGGCTACACCTTC
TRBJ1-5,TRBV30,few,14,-,CAWSSGPWGQPQHF,TGTGCCTGGAGTTCGGGGCCCTGGGGGCAGCCCCAGCATTTT
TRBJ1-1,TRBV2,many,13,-,CAGSDQGNTEAFF,TGTGCCGGCAGTGATCAGGGGAACACTGAAGCTTTCTTT
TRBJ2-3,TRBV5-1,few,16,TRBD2,CASSLVLRGGTDTQYF,TGCGCCAGCAGCTTGGTTTTGCGGGGGGGCACAGATACGCAGTATTTT
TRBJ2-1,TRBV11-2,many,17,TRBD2,CASSLSQLAGGYNEQFF,TGTGCCAGCAGCTTATCCCAACTAGCGGGAGGTTACAATGAGCAGTTCTTC
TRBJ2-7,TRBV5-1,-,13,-,CASSLGRINEQYF,TGCGCCAGCAGCTTGGGCAGGATAAACGAGCAGTACTTC
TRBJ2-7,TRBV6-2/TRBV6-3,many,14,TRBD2,CASRFGGGNYEQYF,TGTGCCAGTCGTTTTGGGGGAGGGAACTACGAGCAGTACTTC
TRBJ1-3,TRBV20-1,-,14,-,CSARDKDPGNTIYF,TGCAGTGCTAGGGACAAAGACCCTGGAAACACCATATATTTT